Listed below are T cell receptor beta chains from one sample, sequenced in a study of T cell repertoires in cytomegalovirus infection. MiXCR, run by TCRdb on the reads, gives a single entry per CDR3 protein. The table lists 550,000 to 700,000 distinct CDR3 sequences, just under 40% of them singletons. These receptors' antigens are unknown. The specimen comprised cultured PBMCs, sampled from culture after CMV antigen stimulation. All receptors derive from a human donor in good health (CMV status not recorded). Some clones in this sample may be carry-over from other donors' samples. CDR3s include the opening cysteine and the closing phenylalanine or tryptophan. Fields, in order: D gene, J gene, V gene, clone size, CDR3 DNA, CDR3 protein. D genes are given only for firm matches. Not every row has a clone size; where given, it reads once, few, many or a size class.

d_call: -; j_call: TRBJ2-3; v_call: TRBV7-2; clone_size: many; cdr3_nt: TGTGCCAGCAGCTTAAAGTGGGCCAACAGGGCCGAGGATACGCAGTATTTT; cdr3_aa: CASSLKWANRAEDTQYF
d_call: -; j_call: TRBJ1-1; v_call: TRBV19; clone_size: -; cdr3_nt: TGTGCCAGTACTGATTCCTACTGGGCCACTGAAGCTTTCTTT; cdr3_aa: CASTDSYWATEAFF
d_call: -; j_call: TRBJ2-3; v_call: TRBV19; clone_size: -; cdr3_nt: TGTGCCAGTAGTAAGTCTCCAACGGTGAGAGATACGCAGTATTTT; cdr3_aa: CASSKSPTVRDTQYF
d_call: TRBD2; j_call: TRBJ2-1; v_call: TRBV7-9; clone_size: few; cdr3_nt: TGTGCCAGCCGATTAGCGGGAGGGAGGTATGAGCAGTTCTTC; cdr3_aa: CASRLAGGRYEQFF
d_call: -; j_call: TRBJ1-3; v_call: TRBV6-1; clone_size: -; cdr3_nt: TGTGCCAGCCAGATTACCTTAAGCTCTGGAAACACCATATATTTT; cdr3_aa: CASQITLSSGNTIYF
d_call: TRBD1; j_call: TRBJ2-1; v_call: TRBV28; clone_size: -; cdr3_nt: TGTGCCAGCGTGACAGGGGGCTTATACAATGAGCAGTTCTTC; cdr3_aa: CASVTGGLYNEQFF
d_call: -; j_call: TRBJ2-5; v_call: TRBV7-2; clone_size: many; cdr3_nt: TGTGCCAGCAGCTCCGACCCCGCGAAAACCCAGTACTTC; cdr3_aa: CASSSDPAKTQYF
d_call: -; j_call: TRBJ1-4; v_call: TRBV6-1; clone_size: -; cdr3_nt: TGTGCCAGCAGTGTAAGACTCCAGCCAAACTTTAATGAAAAACTGTTTTTT; cdr3_aa: CASSVRLQPNFNEKLFF
d_call: -; j_call: TRBJ2-7; v_call: TRBV7-2; clone_size: -; cdr3_nt: TGTGCCAGCAGCTTAATCGGTTTAGGCGAGCAGTACTTC; cdr3_aa: CASSLIGLGEQYF
d_call: TRBD2; j_call: TRBJ2-7; v_call: TRBV7-2; clone_size: -; cdr3_nt: TGTGCCAGCAGCTTAGGAGGGAGGGCCCTGGGGCAGTACTTC; cdr3_aa: CASSLGGRALGQYF
d_call: -; j_call: TRBJ2-3; v_call: TRBV7-9; clone_size: -; cdr3_nt: TGTGCCAGCAGCCCGGAGGGGGTCACAGATACGCAGTATTTT; cdr3_aa: CASSPEGVTDTQYF
d_call: -; j_call: TRBJ2-5; v_call: TRBV9; clone_size: -; cdr3_nt: TGTGCCAGCAGCGTACCCGGAGAGGGAGAGACCCAGTACTTC; cdr3_aa: CASSVPGEGETQYF
d_call: -; j_call: TRBJ1-2; v_call: TRBV24-1; clone_size: few; cdr3_nt: TGTGCCACCAGTGGCCCGGGACACCGATTTTATGGCTACACCTTC; cdr3_aa: CATSGPGHRFYGYTF
d_call: -; j_call: TRBJ2-1; v_call: TRBV4-1; clone_size: -; cdr3_nt: TGCGCCAGCAGCCAAGGTGGTCCGGGACGGAGGACCTACAATGAGCAGTTCTTC; cdr3_aa: CASSQGGPGRRTYNEQFF
d_call: TRBD2; j_call: TRBJ2-5; v_call: TRBV15; clone_size: -; cdr3_nt: TGTGCCACCAGCAGAGGAAGGGGGCTAGCGGGGGGTCAGGAGACCCAGTACTTC; cdr3_aa: CATSRGRGLAGGQETQYF
d_call: -; j_call: TRBJ1-6; v_call: TRBV6-5; clone_size: -; cdr3_nt: TGTGCCAGCAGTTCCAGCGGGGAAACCTATAATTCACCCCTCCACTTT; cdr3_aa: CASSSSGETYNSPLHF
d_call: TRBD1; j_call: TRBJ2-5; v_call: TRBV7-2; clone_size: -; cdr3_nt: TGTGCCAGCAGGCGGGACAGGCAAGAGACCCAGTACTTC; cdr3_aa: CASRRDRQETQYF
d_call: TRBD1; j_call: TRBJ1-2; v_call: TRBV11-2; clone_size: -; cdr3_nt: TGTGCCAGCAGCGCGAACAGGGGACCTAACTATGGCTACACCTTC; cdr3_aa: CASSANRGPNYGYTF
d_call: -; j_call: TRBJ1-4; v_call: TRBV7-2; clone_size: -; cdr3_nt: TGTGCCAGCAGCTTAGCGGGGGGACCAGGCGAAAAACTGTTTTTT; cdr3_aa: CASSLAGGPGEKLFF
d_call: -; j_call: TRBJ1-2; v_call: TRBV27; clone_size: few; cdr3_nt: TGTGCCAGCAGGGGAATTGGGGGCTACACCTTC; cdr3_aa: CASRGIGGYTF
d_call: -; j_call: TRBJ1-5; v_call: TRBV7-6; clone_size: -; cdr3_nt: TGTGCCAGCAGTCCATGGGCCAGTAGCAATCAGCCCCAGCATTTT; cdr3_aa: CASSPWASSNQPQHF
d_call: -; j_call: TRBJ1-3; v_call: TRBV19; clone_size: -; cdr3_nt: TGTGCCAGTAGTACCACTGGAAACACCATATATTTT; cdr3_aa: CASSTTGNTIYF
d_call: TRBD2; j_call: TRBJ2-1; v_call: TRBV11-2; clone_size: -; cdr3_nt: TGTGCCAGCAGCTTAGACCTAGCGGGGGTCAATGAGCAGTTCTTC; cdr3_aa: CASSLDLAGVNEQFF
d_call: TRBD2; j_call: TRBJ2-5; v_call: TRBV7-2; clone_size: -; cdr3_nt: TGTGCCAGCAGCTCCAAGACTAGCGGGGGGCCGGGGGAGACCCAGTACTTC; cdr3_aa: CASSSKTSGGPGETQYF
d_call: -; j_call: TRBJ1-2; v_call: TRBV7-9; clone_size: few; cdr3_nt: TGTGCCAGCAGCTTATATACAGGGAACTATGGCTACACCTTC; cdr3_aa: CASSLYTGNYGYTF
d_call: -; j_call: TRBJ2-1; v_call: TRBV30; clone_size: -; cdr3_nt: TGTGCCTGCACCCGACAGTTCGCTTACAATGAGCATTTCTTC; cdr3_aa: CACTRQFAYNEHFF
d_call: -; j_call: TRBJ1-4; v_call: TRBV7-8; clone_size: few; cdr3_nt: TGTGCCAGCAGCTTATCCCACAGTCCGAATGAAAAACTGTTTTTT; cdr3_aa: CASSLSHSPNEKLFF
d_call: -; j_call: TRBJ1-5; v_call: TRBV7-2; clone_size: few; cdr3_nt: TGTGCCAGCAGCCCAAGTGTATTTCAGCCCCAGCATTTT; cdr3_aa: CASSPSVFQPQHF
d_call: TRBD2; j_call: TRBJ2-1; v_call: TRBV28; clone_size: -; cdr3_nt: TGTGCCAGCCTTAGCGGGGGAAAGAGCTCCTACAATGAGCAGTTCTTC; cdr3_aa: CASLSGGKSSYNEQFF
d_call: -; j_call: TRBJ2-5; v_call: TRBV7-2; clone_size: -; cdr3_nt: TGTGCCAGCAGCTTAGCTGGGACACGCCAAGAGACCCAGTACTTC; cdr3_aa: CASSLAGTRQETQYF